Given below is one TCR beta chain in context. The antigen is unknown. This sample was included in a study of graft-versus-host responses after intestinal transplantation. Study at large: Among the recipients, all got anti-thymocyte globulin induction and then tacrolimus and steroids for approximately 3 years.

The V gene's germline CDR1 is SGHRS and CDR2 YFSETQ. The CDR3 length is 13 residues. Trimming took off 4 bases at V and 2 bases at J, with 4 bases between the two ends. Sequencing was performed with immunoSEQ multiplex PCR; in TCRdb, only in-frame clones are kept and a portion is missing. Seen here are some 86,000 clones, roughly 90% observed once, and the top ten hold approximately 0.3%. Sequenced material: unstimulated CD4+ T cells sorted from spleen or lymph node cells, taken before transplant. This chain joins TRBV5-1 and TRBJ2-6; D gene ambiguous. This sequence originates from a human donor who was the organ donor for an intestinal transplant. The CDR3 bases are TGCGCCAGCAGCCCTCCTGGGGCCAACGTCCTGACTTTC. It is translated as CASSPPGANVLTF.